These 16 T cell receptor beta chains came from one sample sequenced in a study of blood T cell repertoires in COVID-19. Method: immunoSEQ multiplex PCR; TCRdb's copy keeps in-frame clones and lacks some. This table has nearly 110,000 clones, about three quarters appearing once. The sequencing input was peripheral blood. These receptors all come from a man between 65 and 79 years old with acute or convalescent COVID-19.

This rearrangement joins TRBV6-5 to TRBJ1-2; 8 bases are a match to TRBD1. CDR3 size: 14 residues. CDR1 is MNHEY and CDR2 is SVGAGI in the germline V gene. The trim removed 5 bases at V and 4 bases at J, leaving 6 bases unmatched. The CDR3 DNA reads TGTGCCAGCAGTAAGGACAGGGATCTCTATGGCTACACCTTC. As protein: CASSKDRDLYGYTF.

This rearrangement joins TRBV29-1 to TRBJ2-1; TRBD2 matches at 9 bases. V was pared by 7 bases and J by 8 bases, with 15 bases of the junction left unmatched. CDR3 size: 15 residues. Per germline, CDR1 SQVTM and CDR2 ANQGSEA. CDR3 sequence: CSGGRGSGGFDEQFF. The CDR3 DNA reads as TGCAGCGGAGGTCGAGGCAGCGGGGGGTTCGATGAGCAGTTCTTC.

The CDR3 coding sequence is TGTGCCACCCAACCACCGAGCGGGGGGGGCACAGATACGCAGTATTTT. Encoded protein: CATQPPSGGGTDTQYF. The genes are TRBV10-3 and TRBJ2-3; 10 nucleotides line up with TRBD2. This CDR3 has 16 residues. The junction had 11 bases not matched to a gene; V was cut back by 10 bases and J by 1 base. In germline, CDR1 is ENHRY, CDR2 SYGVKD.

About this clone itself: Germline is not matched at one junction end, which may reflect a read error. V is TRBV7-7 and J is TRBJ2-2; D uncertain. CDR3 length equals 13 residues. Germline V gene lookup returns CDR1 SSHAT and CDR2 FNYEAQ (reference sequence). The CDR3 loop reads CASSLDITGELFF. CDR3 sequence (DNA): TGTGCTAGCAGCTTAGACATTACCGGGGAGCTGTTTTTT.

This chain joins TRBV14 and TRBJ2-7; D ambiguous. V lost 0 bases and J lost 13, with 13 bases in between. The CDR3 covers 12 residues. Germline V lookup: CDR1 SGHDN, CDR2 FVKESK. The CDR3 region is CASSQEQLGIYF. The DNA of the CDR3 is TGTGCCAGCAGCCAAGAACAATTGGGCATCTACTTC. Based on the CDR3 plus reference TRBV14 and TRBJ2-7, the full variable domain is EAGVTQFPSHSVIEKGQTVTLRCDPISGHDNLYWYRRVMGKEIKFLLHFVKESKQDESGMPNNRFLAERTGGTYSTLKVQPAELEDSGVYFCASSQEQLGIYFGPGTRLTVT.

This clone was seen a handful of times. The chain joins TRBV12-3 or TRBV12-4 to TRBJ1-5, with TRBD1 as a possible D gene (5 bases). The V gene lost 7 bases and the J gene lost 5 bases, with 12 bases spanning the gap. The CDR3 loop spans 13 amino acids. The CDR3 region has the DNA TGTGCCAGCAACTCGGGGGGTTATCAGCCCCAGCATTTT. It encodes CASNSGGYQPQHF.

The chain employs TRBV18 and TRBJ1-2, with a possible D match to TRBD1 (6 bases). This CDR3 is built from 16 residues. Trimming shortened V by 0 bases and J by 3 bases, and 14 bases separated the two germline ends. CDR1 is KGHSH, CDR2 LQKENI, per germline. The CDR3 loop is CASSPPSGEGYYGYTF. CDR3 nucleotide sequence: TGTGCCAGCTCACCACCGTCAGGGGAGGGGTACTATGGCTACACCTTC.

V is TRBV7-6 and J is TRBJ2-2; TRBD2 might be the D (5 bases). This CDR3 contains 13 residues. Trimming cost V 5 bases and J 7 bases, with 11 bases left between them. CDR1 and CDR2 from the germline V gene are SGHVS and FNYEAQ. The CDR3 loop reads CASSTRGSGELFF. Written as DNA, the CDR3 is TGTGCCAGCAGCACCCGGGGAAGCGGGGAGCTGTTTTTT. Full variable domain (missing parts from reference TRBV7-6 and TRBJ2-2): GAGVSQSPRYKVTKRGQDVALRCDPISGHVSLYWYRQALGQGPEFLTYFNYEAQQDKSGLPNDRFSAERPEGSISTLTIQRTEQRDSAMYRCASSTRGSGELFFGEGSRLTVL.

The V call is TRBV6-6, the J call TRBJ2-7, with 11 positions matching TRBD2. V was clipped by 6 bases and J by 2 bases; unmatched bases: 6. The germline CDR1 and CDR2 sequences are MNHNY and SVGAGI (reference sequence). The CDR3 runs to 15 residues. This chain's CDR3 is CASRDRLAGTYEQYF. In DNA, the CDR3 is TGTGCCAGCAGAGACCGACTAGCGGGGACCTACGAGCAGTACTTC.

The genes are TRBV7-3 and TRBJ2-7; a weak D match, TRBD1 (7 bases). V was shortened by 2 bases and J by 2 bases, with 13 bases between the two germline ends. From germline, CDR1 is SGHTA and CDR2 FQGTGA. The CDR3 consists of 15 residues. The CDR3 sequence: CASSLGAGGPYEQYF. Written as DNA, the CDR3 is TGTGCCAGCAGCTTAGGGGCAGGGGGGCCCTACGAGCAGTACTTC.

This sequence joins TRBV24-1 and TRBJ2-2, with D hard to call. This CDR3 has 13 residues. Germline values: CDR1 KGHDR, CDR2 SFDVKD. Trimming cost V 4 bases and J 4 bases, with 6 bases left between them. The CDR3 here is CATSERFTGELFF. CDR3 nucleotide sequence: TGTGCCACCAGTGAACGGTTCACCGGGGAGCTGTTTTTT.

The V call is TRBV5-6, the J call TRBJ1-4; 8 bases match TRBD1. CDR1 is SGHDT and CDR2 is YYEEEE in the germline V gene. J gave up 8 bases and V 3 bases, and 6 bases lay outside the gene matches. This CDR3 is 14 amino acids long. CDR3 nucleotide sequence: TGTGCCAGCAGCTCGACAGGGGAGGACGAAAAACTGTTTTTT. This translates into CASSSTGEDEKLFF.

The chain joins TRBV10-3 to TRBJ1-6, with 9 bases identical to TRBD1. Germline-derived CDR1 and CDR2 are ENHRY and SYGVKD. This CDR3 is built from 15 residues. V was pared by 2 bases and J by 10 bases, with 6 bases of the junction left unmatched. The CDR3 here is CAISEIQGARSPLHF. CDR3 in DNA: TGTGCCATCAGTGAGATACAGGGGGCAAGATCACCCCTCCACTTT.

The V and J genes are TRBV19 and TRBJ2-7, with a tentative D call TRBD1 (6 bases). The CDR3 spans 16 residues. Between the trimmed V and J ends, which lost 6 bases and 0 bases, there was a span of 18 bases. CDR1 is LNHDA and CDR2 is SQIVND in the germline V gene (reference sequence). The CDR3 loop is CASSQTKDSSSYEQYF. Here the CDR3 DNA reads TGTGCCAGTAGCCAAACCAAGGACAGTAGCTCCTACGAGCAGTACTTC.

This clone appeared a few times. The genes are TRBV7-6 and TRBJ1-2, with D possibly TRBD1 on 5 matching bases. V was cut by 0 bases and J by 3 bases, with 17 bases left in between. This CDR3 region has 17 residues. Germline-derived CDR1 and CDR2 are SGHVS and FNYEAQ. The CDR3 loop reads CASSLAGSGIGHYGYTF. CDR3 nucleotide sequence: TGTGCCAGCAGCTTAGCTGGGTCAGGGATCGGGCACTATGGCTACACCTTC.

The chain has TRBV3-1 (or the pseudogene TRBV3-2) and TRBJ2-3; no clear D. CDR1 is LGHDT and CDR2 is YNNKEL in the germline V gene (reference sequence). Trimming took off 4 bases at V and 8 bases at J, with 10 bases between the two ends. This CDR3 spans 12 amino acids. CDR3 sequence (DNA): TGTGCCAGCAGCCCAGGAACTGGTACGCAGTATTTT. Translated: CASSPGTGTQYF.